This T cell receptor (beta chain) was recovered during a study of shared T cell receptors in the human thymus. The table came from immunoSEQ multiplex PCR; TCRdb's copy has only in-frame clones and leaves some out. The data contain more than 300,000 clones, over 90% of them singletons. This clone has just one count. The germline V gene encodes CDR1 MNHEY and CDR2 SMNVEV (reference sequence). Losses at the gene ends were 5 bases for V and 8 bases for J; bases not matched to a gene: 5. The CDR3 extends over 13 amino acids. The rearrangement uses TRBV27 and TRBJ1-2; 10 bases agree with TRBD1. The TCR sequence derives from a human donor. Material: thymocytes. DNA for the CDR3: TGTGCCAGCAGTCCACGGACAGGGGGAGGCTACACCTTC. Its protein is CASSPRTGGGYTF.